This passage covers 18 T cell receptor beta chains from one sample sequenced in a study of shared clonotypes between healthy human individuals (dated by TCRdb to 2019 to 2021). Libraries were made using the immunoSEQ multiplex PCR assay. The table was pulled from immuneACCESS by TCRdb, which kept in-frame rearrangements only. Such tables lose some clones; where checked, under half of the loss comes from unresolved V genes, and the rest has no known cause. Counted in this sample were over 1.4 million clones; roughly 96% of them appeared once. Clones ranked in the top ten supply about 1% of the sample. Sample: naive CD4+ T cells sorted from blood. Interpreted using the paper, the cell subset or site label stands for: CD45RA+ positively selected. These TCRs come from a young man in good health.

The rearrangement joins TRBV15 to TRBJ2-7; perhaps TRBD1 as D (6 bases). The CDR3 contains 15 residues. V gave up 1 base and J gave up 3 bases, with 13 bases separating them. Germline V gives CDR1 LNHNV, CDR2 YYDKDF (reference sequence). The CDR3, as DNA: TGTGCCACCAGCAGAGCTTGGACAGAAAACTACGAGCAGTACTTC. It translates to CATSRAWTENYEQYF.

The chain uses TRBV6-6 and TRBJ2-5; 8 bases agree with TRBD2. This CDR3 is 12 amino acids long. CDR1 is MNHNY and CDR2 is SVGAGI in the germline V gene (reference sequence). Germline trimming cut 8 bases from V and 3 bases from J; bases unmatched to any gene: 2. The CDR3 protein is CASSLAEETQYF. The CDR3 bases are TGTGCCAGCTCACTAGCGGAAGAGACCCAGTACTTC.

The CDR3 loop is CASSPFPGQGFTEAFF. The CDR3 DNA reads TGCGCCAGCAGCCCCTTTCCGGGACAGGGGTTCACTGAAGCTTTCTTT. The chain is built from TRBV5-1 and TRBJ1-1; TRBD1 agrees at 10 bases. CDR1 SGHRS and CDR2 YFSETQ come from the germline V gene. The V segment lost 4 bases and the J segment 4 bases; nucleotides outside the gene matches: 10. The CDR3 is 16 residues long.

The V gene is TRBV5-1, the J gene TRBJ2-7, with 8 bases that match TRBD1. The CDR3 length is 16 residues. V was clipped by 4 bases and J by 3 bases; unmatched bases: 12. The germline V gene has CDR1 SGHRS and CDR2 YFSETQ. DNA of the CDR3: TGCGCCAGCAGCCTAACGACAGGGGCGAAGAACTACGAGCAGTACTTC. Protein product: CASSLTTGAKNYEQYF.

The chain is built from TRBV7-9 and TRBJ2-7; 11 nucleotides agree with TRBD1. The CDR3 length is 16 residues. CDR1 and CDR2 (germline): SEHNR, FQNEAQ (reference sequence). Trimming cost V 1 base and J 5 bases; bases outside gene matches: 7. The CDR3 nucleotides read TGTGCCAGCAGCTTAGGTGAGGGACAGGGGGACCACGAGCAGTACTTC. Its protein product is CASSLGEGQGDHEQYF. Full variable domain (missing parts from reference TRBV7-9 and TRBJ2-7): DTGVSQNPRHKITKRGQNVTFRCDPISEHNRLYWYRQTLGQGPEFLTYFQNEAQLEKSRLLSDRFSAERPKGSFSTLEIQRTEQGDSAMYLCASSLGEGQGDHEQYFGPGTRLTVT.

V is TRBV28 and J is TRBJ2-7; unclear D gene. The V end was cut by 2 bases, the J end by 2 bases, with 13 bases between. CDR1 is MDHEN, CDR2 SYDVKM, per germline. The CDR3 runs 15 residues. The CDR3 sequence: CASSLGPGSTYEQYF. In nucleotides, the CDR3 is TGTGCCAGCAGTTTAGGACCCGGGTCCACCTACGAGCAGTACTTC.

The chain joins TRBV7-9 to TRBJ2-7; 12 nucleotides align to TRBD2. Germline V gene lookup returns CDR1 SEHNR and CDR2 FQNEAQ (reference sequence). The CDR3 length is 17 residues. V trimming: 4 bases; J trimming: 5 bases; junction bases outside the gene matches: 12. Here the CDR3 reads CASSSLKGLAGANEQYF. The CDR3, as DNA: TGTGCCAGCAGCTCCTTAAAGGGACTAGCGGGCGCGAACGAGCAGTACTTC. The full variable domain, with the rest looked up from reference TRBV7-9 and TRBJ2-7, is DTGVSQNPRHKITKRGQNVTFRCDPISEHNRLYWYRQTLGQGPEFLTYFQNEAQLEKSRLLSDRFSAERPKGSFSTLEIQRTEQGDSAMYLCASSSLKGLAGANEQYFGPGTRLTVT.

This clone was seen just once. The rearrangement joins TRBV7-8 to TRBJ1-4; 7 positions match TRBD1. Germline CDR1 reads SGHVS; CDR2 reads FQNEAQ. The junction had 11 bases not matched to a gene; V was cut back by 5 bases and J by 5 bases. The CDR3 has 16 residues. DNA of the CDR3: TGTGCCAGCAGCCCGTATGGGGCAGGGGGAAATGAAAAACTGTTTTTT. It is translated as CASSPYGAGGNEKLFF.

This chain uses TRBV9 with TRBJ2-2; 13 nucleotides agree with TRBD2. With V trimmed by 4 bases and J by 4 bases, 10 bases remained unmatched. The CDR3 contains 18 residues. Germline loops: CDR1 SGDLS, CDR2 YYNGEE. The CDR3 here is CASSPRTSGSISTGELFF. In DNA form, the CDR3 reads TGTGCCAGCAGCCCCCGGACTAGCGGGAGTATTAGCACCGGGGAGCTGTTTTTT.

This clone was found once. The chain has TRBV27 and TRBJ2-7; possibly TRBD2 for D (6 bases). Germline V gene lookup returns CDR1 MNHEY and CDR2 SMNVEV (reference sequence). Trimming cost V 7 bases and J 5 bases, with 24 bases left between them. This CDR3 contains 16 residues. In DNA form, the CDR3 reads TGTGCCAGCAAACCTTGGCGCGGAGGGATACGAGACGAGCAGTACTTC. As protein: CASKPWRGGIRDEQYF.

This rearrangement joins TRBV11-2 to TRBJ1-4; D remains ambiguous. The CDR3 sequence is 13 residues long. V was pared by 0 bases and J by 8 bases, with 7 bases between. Germline CDR1 and CDR2: SGHAT and FQNNGV. CDR3 protein: CASSLDGLEKLFF. CDR3 coding DNA: TGTGCCAGCAGCTTAGATGGGTTAGAAAAACTGTTTTTT.

The rearrangement links TRBV5-4 to TRBJ2-5; no firm D call. The CDR3 sequence is 13 residues long. CDR1 and CDR2 from the germline V gene are SGHNT and YYREEE (reference sequence). V lost 5 bases and J 4 bases, leaving 12 bases between the germline ends. The CDR3 nucleotides are TGTGCCAGCAGTCCCCGGACGAGAGAGACCCAGTACTTC. Amino acids: CASSPRTRETQYF.

This clone has just one count. The rearrangement joins TRBV5-6 to TRBJ2-1, with 9 nucleotides matching TRBD1. V lost 5 bases to trimming and J lost 7 bases; unmatched junction nucleotides: 7. The CDR3 is made up of 14 amino acids. Germline V gives CDR1 SGHDT, CDR2 YYEEEE. CDR3 nucleotides: TGTGCCAGCAGGGAACAGGGGGCGTATAATGAGCAGTTCTTC. This codes for CASREQGAYNEQFF.

This chain connects TRBV19 to TRBJ2-3; tentatively, D is TRBD1 (6 bases). CDR1 and CDR2 (germline): LNHDA, SQIVND (reference sequence). V was shortened by 2 bases and J by 2 bases, with 17 bases between the two germline ends. This CDR3 comprises 17 residues. CDR3 amino acids: CASSIQDRRILTDTQYF. The CDR3 DNA follows: TGTGCCAGTAGTATACAGGACAGACGTATACTCACAGATACGCAGTATTTT.

CDR3 residues: CASSLGGKTLLTF. CDR3 nucleotide sequence: TGTGCCAGCAGCTTGGGCGGGAAAACCCTCCTGACTTTC. The V gene is TRBV11-3, the J gene TRBJ2-6, with D perhaps TRBD2 (6 bases). The length of the CDR3 is 13 residues. The ends were cut back, 3 bases at V and 14 bases at J, with 14 bases in the middle. Germline CDR1 is SGHNT and CDR2 is YENEEA.

The chain recombines TRBV9 with TRBJ1-1, with D tentatively TRBD1 (5 bases). Germline CDR1 reads SGDLS; CDR2 reads YYNGEE. The CDR3 loop spans 13 amino acids. Trimming took 4 bases from V and 10 from J, leaving 17 bases between them. CDR3 amino acids: CASSPELGDAAFF. CDR3 bases: TGTGCCAGCAGCCCCGAGCTGGGGGATGCAGCTTTCTTT.

This clone came up once. The chain carries TRBV19 and TRBJ2-2, with no clear D. CDR3 length: 12 residues. V was shortened by 6 bases and J by 1 base, with 3 bases between the two germline ends. Per germline, CDR1 LNHDA and CDR2 SQIVND (reference sequence). CDR3 bases: TGTGCCAGTAGCGTGAACACCGGGGAGCTGTTTTTT. This codes for CASSVNTGELFF.

The chain couples TRBV18 to TRBJ1-2; 8 bases are a match to TRBD1. The CDR3 loop spans 17 amino acids. After removal of 6 bases from V and 1 base from J, the junction contained 13 bases not matched to a gene. Looked up from germline, CDR1 is KGHSH and CDR2 is LQKENI. CDR3 amino acids: CASSPRGQAVGNYGYTF. CDR3 DNA sequence: TGTGCCAGCTCTCCGAGGGGACAGGCAGTTGGTAACTATGGCTACACCTTC.